The 23 T cell receptor beta chains reported below all come from one sample, sequenced in a study of technical replicates of blood from a handful of donors (dated by TCRdb to the late 2010s). The method was the immunoSEQ multiplex PCR assay. This immuneACCESS table, as held by TCRdb, lists in-frame sequences with V and J called but not all clones. Of the missing ones, under half trace to an unresolved V gene in checked studies; the others have no known cause. The sample table shows 74,000 or so clones, and about nine tenths are seen once. The top ten constitute about 0.35% of the sample. Input material: T cells isolated from PBMCs. Source of these receptors: a human donor in good health.

This rearrangement joins TRBV28 to TRBJ1-5; D gene ambiguous. V dropped 2 bases and J dropped 10 bases, with 12 bases sitting between them. Germline V gene lookup returns CDR1 MDHEN and CDR2 SYDVKM. The CDR3 has 13 amino acids. This CDR3 reads CASSLTPSSPQHF. The CDR3 DNA is TGTGCCAGCAGTTTAACCCCGTCTAGTCCCCAGCATTTT.

The chain employs TRBV7-2 and TRBJ1-5; tentative D call: TRBD1 (5 bases). Trimming took 4 bases from V and 8 from J, leaving 9 bases between them. The germline V gene encodes CDR1 SGHTA and CDR2 FQGNSA. The CDR3 length is 12 residues. CDR3 in amino acids: CASSSGGEPQHF. The DNA for the CDR3 is TGTGCCAGCAGCTCGGGGGGAGAGCCCCAGCATTTT.

The chain uses TRBV4-1 and TRBJ2-7, with 9 bases aligning to TRBD2. The trim removed 4 bases at V and 3 bases at J, leaving 4 bases unmatched. This CDR3 contains 14 residues. Germline V CDR1 and CDR2: MGHRA, YSYEKL. The CDR3, as DNA: TGCGCCAGCAGCCTTGGACTAGCGAACTACGAGCAGTACTTC. Translating gives CASSLGLANYEQYF.

The CDR3 DNA follows: TGTGCCAGCGCCCAAGGGGGGAGGGGAGGGCGTTACCAAGAGACCCAGTACTTC. This gives the protein CASAQGGRGGRYQETQYF. The chain combines TRBV11-2 with TRBJ2-5, with D perhaps TRBD2 (7 bases). The CDR3 consists of 18 residues. Germline-derived CDR1 and CDR2 are SGHAT and FQNNGV. V dropped 8 bases and J dropped 0 bases, with 25 bases sitting between them.

V and J are TRBV7-2 and TRBJ2-7; TRBD1 agrees at 11 bases. The trim removed 4 bases at V and 3 bases at J, leaving 2 bases unmatched. The V gene's germline CDR1 is SGHTA and CDR2 FQGNSA. There are 14 residues in the CDR3. CDR3 bases: TGTGCCAGCAGCTGGGGGACAGGGGGCTACGAGCAGTACTTC. It is translated as CASSWGTGGYEQYF.

This clone was counted a single time. The chain employs TRBV11-2 and TRBJ2-1; TRBD1 matches at 7 bases. J was trimmed by 1 base and V by 6 bases; bases with no gene match: 3. The germline gives CDR1 SGHAT, CDR2 FQNNGV. This CDR3 has 14 residues. CDR3 amino acids: CASRTGQSYNEQFF. The CDR3 bases are TGTGCCAGCAGAACGGGACAGTCCTACAATGAGCAGTTCTTC.

The chain recombines TRBV11-1 with TRBJ1-1; no definite D call. Germline V gene sequence: CDR1 SGHAT, CDR2 FQDESV (reference sequence). The CDR3 sequence is 15 residues long. V dropped 3 bases and J dropped 1 base, with 12 bases sitting between them. The CDR3 DNA reads as TGTGCCAGCAGCTTCAGCTCTACAGCGAACACTGAAGCTTTCTTT. Translation gives CASSFSSTANTEAFF.

This chain joins TRBV5-1 and TRBJ1-3, with TRBD1 identical over 7 bases. The junction had 8 bases not matched to a gene; V was cut back by 4 bases and J by 4 bases. The CDR3 runs 15 residues. From germline, CDR1 is SGHRS and CDR2 YFSETQ. The CDR3 protein is CASSNDRVDGNTIYF. CDR3 nucleotide sequence: TGCGCCAGCAGCAACGACAGGGTTGACGGAAACACCATATATTTT.

This clone appeared once. The rearrangement uses TRBV18 and TRBJ2-7; 7 bases map to TRBD2. Trimming took 3 bases from V and 4 from J; bases not matched to a gene: 6. Germline CDR1 is KGHSH and CDR2 is LQKENI. This CDR3 is built from 14 residues. The CDR3 nucleotides read TGTGCCAGCTCACCGACGGGGGAGGGTTACGAGCAGTACTTC. Its translation: CASSPTGEGYEQYF.

The chain links TRBV6-5 to TRBJ1-2, with D uncertain. Looked up from germline, CDR1 is MNHEY and CDR2 is SVGAGI. The CDR3 is 12 amino acids. CDR3 sequence (DNA): TGTGCTTGCGGAGTGGGTAACTATGGCTACACCTTC. It yields the protein CACGVGNYGYTF.

The chain couples TRBV5-4 to TRBJ2-5, with TRBD2 matching over 8 bases. Germline CDR1 and CDR2: SGHNT and YYREEE (reference sequence). The CDR3 has 15 residues. V lost 0 bases to trimming and J lost 5 bases; unmatched junction nucleotides: 6. The CDR3 reads CASSLDGTRWETQYF. The CDR3 DNA sequence: TGTGCCAGCAGCTTGGACGGGACTAGGTGGGAGACCCAGTACTTC.

This sequence joins TRBV5-5 and TRBJ2-3, with D possibly being TRBD2 (5 bases). Germline CDR1 reads SGHKS; CDR2 reads YYEKEE (reference sequence). Trimming removed 2 bases from V and 2 bases from J, with 9 bases in between. The CDR3 is 14 amino acids. CDR3 region: CASSLRGVTDTQYF. The DNA for the CDR3 is TGTGCCAGCAGCTTACGGGGTGTCACAGATACGCAGTATTTT.

V gene TRBV5-1 combines with J gene TRBJ1-1; tentative D call: TRBD1 (6 bases). The ends were cut back, 2 bases at V and 7 bases at J, with 15 bases in the middle. The CDR3 loop spans 14 amino acids. Germline CDR1 reads SGHRS; CDR2 reads YFSETQ. The CDR3 is CASSLGGAQGEAFF. The CDR3 DNA follows: TGCGCCAGCAGCTTAGGGGGGGCCCAGGGTGAAGCTTTCTTT. Full variable domain (outside the CDR3, taken from reference TRBV5-1 and TRBJ1-1): KAGVTQTPRYLIKTRGQQVTLSCSPISGHRSVSWYQQTPGQGLQFLFEYFSETQRNKGNFPGRFSGRQFSNSRSEMNVSTLELGDSALYLCASSLGGAQGEAFFGQGTRLTVV.

V and J are TRBV7-6 and TRBJ2-7; 9 nucleotides align to TRBD1. Germline assignment: CDR1 SGHVS and CDR2 FNYEAQ. The CDR3 consists of 15 residues. V was pared by 5 bases and J by 0 bases, with 5 bases of the junction left unmatched. CDR3 protein: CASSLGQGFSYEQYF. In DNA form, the CDR3 reads TGTGCCAGCAGCCTAGGACAGGGGTTCTCCTACGAGCAGTACTTC.

The chain recombines TRBV7-7 with TRBJ2-2; D might be TRBD1 (5 bases). Trimming stripped 3 bases from V and 1 base from J, with 9 bases between. The CDR3 totals 15 residues. CDR1 is SSHAT, CDR2 FNYEAQ, per germline (reference sequence). CDR3: CASSLDTRNTGELFF. The CDR3 nucleotides read TGTGCCAGCAGCTTGGACACCCGGAACACCGGGGAGCTGTTTTTT.

The rearrangement links TRBV19 to TRBJ2-2; 8 bases are shared with TRBD2. CDR3 size: 17 residues. Germline V CDR1 and CDR2: LNHDA, SQIVND (reference sequence). Trimming took 5 bases from V and 5 from J; bases not matched to a gene: 13. The CDR3 nucleotides read TGTGCCAGTAGTTTTGGGGCAGCGGGAGAGCGTACCGGGGAGCTGTTTTTT. Residues: CASSFGAAGERTGELFF.

The V and J genes are TRBV27 and TRBJ1-4; 9 nucleotides match TRBD1. The CDR3 covers 15 residues. CDR1 MNHEY and CDR2 SMNVEV come from the germline V gene (reference sequence). V lost 5 bases and J lost 3; bases outside the gene matches: 4. As DNA, the CDR3 is TGTGCCAGCAGTCAAACAGGGGGCCCTAATGAAAAACTGTTTTTT. Translated, it gives CASSQTGGPNEKLFF. Drawing the rest from reference TRBV27 and TRBJ1-4, the complete variable domain is EAQVTQNPRYLITVTGKKLTVTCSQNMNHEYMSWYRQDPGLGLRQIYYSMNVEVTDKGDVPEGYKVSRKEKRNFPLILESPSPNQTSLYFCASSQTGGPNEKLFFGSGTQLSVL.

The gene calls are TRBV9 and TRBJ2-5, with 7 bases fitting TRBD2. V was clipped by 2 bases and J by 4 bases; unmatched bases: 8. Germline lookup yields CDR1 SGDLS and CDR2 YYNGEE. The CDR3 runs 15 residues. CDR3 residues: CASSVWAGVRETQYF. CDR3 nucleotides: TGTGCCAGCAGCGTTTGGGCGGGAGTTAGAGAGACCCAGTACTTC.

The chain couples TRBV4-1 to TRBJ2-7, with a possible D match to TRBD2 (5 bases). CDR1 MGHRA and CDR2 YSYEKL come from the germline V gene. The CDR3 is 17 amino acids. The V gene lost 2 bases and the J gene lost 4 bases, with 21 bases spanning the gap. In DNA, the CDR3 is TGCGCCAGCAGCCAATCTTTGTTTGGCGAGGGTAAATACGAGCAGTACTTC. This codes for CASSQSLFGEGKYEQYF.

V and J are TRBV5-1 and TRBJ2-1, with a tentative D call TRBD2 (5 bases). There are 14 residues in the CDR3. Trimming took 0 bases from V and 8 from J, leaving 12 bases between them. Germline values: CDR1 SGHRS, CDR2 YFSETQ. CDR3 in amino acids: CASSLDGNDYEQFF. CDR3 nucleotide sequence: TGCGCCAGCAGCTTGGACGGGAATGACTATGAGCAGTTCTTC.

The chain carries TRBV27 and TRBJ2-1; D is perhaps TRBD1 (5 bases). The ends were cut back, 6 bases at V and 8 bases at J, with 14 bases in the middle. The germline CDR1 and CDR2 sequences are MNHEY and SMNVEV (reference sequence). This CDR3 is built from 13 residues. The CDR3 loop is CASRTVLGDEQFF. CDR3 sequence (DNA): TGTGCCAGCAGGACAGTACTGGGTGATGAGCAGTTCTTC.

This chain joins TRBV6-5 and TRBJ2-1, with 11 bases identical to TRBD2. CDR1 MNHEY and CDR2 SVGAGI come from the germline V gene. The CDR3 extends over 16 amino acids. The V gene end was trimmed by 0 bases and the J gene end by 4 bases; junction bases not matched to a gene: 2. Here the CDR3 reads CASSYSGLAGYNEQFF. CDR3 coding DNA: TGTGCCAGCAGTTACTCAGGACTAGCGGGTTACAATGAGCAGTTCTTC.

This chain joins TRBV4-2 and TRBJ2-7, with TRBD1 matching over 8 bases. This CDR3 has 14 residues. Germline trimming cut 4 bases from V and 6 bases from J; bases unmatched to any gene: 8. The germline V gene has CDR1 LGHNA and CDR2 YNFKEQ. CDR3 region: CASSRLGQGIEQYF. CDR3 coding DNA: TGTGCCAGCAGCCGCCTTGGACAGGGCATCGAGCAGTACTTC.